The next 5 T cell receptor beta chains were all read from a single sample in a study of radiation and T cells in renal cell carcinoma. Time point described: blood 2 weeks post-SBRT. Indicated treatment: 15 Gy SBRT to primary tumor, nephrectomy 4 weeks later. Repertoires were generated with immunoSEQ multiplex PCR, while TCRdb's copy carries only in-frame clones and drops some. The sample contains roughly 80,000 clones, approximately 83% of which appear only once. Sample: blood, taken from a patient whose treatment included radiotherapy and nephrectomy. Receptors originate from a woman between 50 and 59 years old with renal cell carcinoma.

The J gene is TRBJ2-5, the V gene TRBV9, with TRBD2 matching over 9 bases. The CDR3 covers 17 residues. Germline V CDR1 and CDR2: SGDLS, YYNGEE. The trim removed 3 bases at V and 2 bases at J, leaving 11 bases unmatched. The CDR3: CASSADSGLALQETQYF. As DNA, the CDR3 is TGTGCCAGCAGCGCAGACTCGGGACTAGCACTTCAAGAGACCCAGTACTTC.

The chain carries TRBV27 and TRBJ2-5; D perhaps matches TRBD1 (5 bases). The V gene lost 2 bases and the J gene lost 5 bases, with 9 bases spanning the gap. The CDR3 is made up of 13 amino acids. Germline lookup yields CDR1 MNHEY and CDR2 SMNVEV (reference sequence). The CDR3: CASSLRGVETQYF. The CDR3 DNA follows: TGTGCCAGCAGTTTAAGGGGCGTTGAGACCCAGTACTTC.

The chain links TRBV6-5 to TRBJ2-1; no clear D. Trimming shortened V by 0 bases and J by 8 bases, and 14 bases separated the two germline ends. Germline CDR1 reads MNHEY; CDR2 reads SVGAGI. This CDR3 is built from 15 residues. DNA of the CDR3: TGTGCCAGCAGTTACTCTGCACCGTCATTCGATGAGCAGTTCTTC. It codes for CASSYSAPSFDEQFF.

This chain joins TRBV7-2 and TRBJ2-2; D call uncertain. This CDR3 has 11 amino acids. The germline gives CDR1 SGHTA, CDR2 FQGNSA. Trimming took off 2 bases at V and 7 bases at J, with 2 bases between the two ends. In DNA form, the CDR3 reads TGTGCCAGCAGCTTAATCGGGGAGCTGTTTTTT. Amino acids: CASSLIGELFF.

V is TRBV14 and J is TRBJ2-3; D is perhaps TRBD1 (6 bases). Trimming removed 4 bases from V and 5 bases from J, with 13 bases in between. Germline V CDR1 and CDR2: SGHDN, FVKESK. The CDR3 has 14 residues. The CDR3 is CASSPNIGGDTQYF. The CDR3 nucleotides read TGTGCCAGCAGCCCAAATATAGGGGGAGATACGCAGTATTTT.